Many counts were recorded for the clone carrying this TCR beta chain. What it binds is unknown. For sequencing, patients were chosen who had shown expansion of CD8+CD57+ cells by flow cytometry. Severe acquired aplastic anemia was the diagnosis recorded for all patients. No patient had been given any therapy when blood was sampled. Genomic DNA, the template, was used for profiling of the TCR beta VDJ and CDR3. TCRdb independently ran MiXCR on the reads; one entry per CDR3 protein. The table shows 150,000 or so distinct CDR3 sequences, with roughly 48% occurring only once. The data are from a study of CD8+CD57+ T cells in acquired aplastic anemia. Study-wide points: The CD8+ Simpson's diversity of patients and controls was not significantly different. Roughly 27 shared CD8+ CDR3s appeared highly expressed within patients' immunodominant clones.

V was pared by 3 bases and J by 8 bases, with 11 bases between. The CDR3 spans 14 residues. Germline CDR1 is MNHEY and CDR2 is SMNVEV (reference sequence). The material sequenced was sorted CD4+, CD8+, or CD8+CD57+ T cells (not recorded which) from PBMCs. The chain links TRBV27 to TRBJ1-6; unclear D gene. The clonotype was recovered from a human donor with aplastic anemia. CDR3 amino acids: CASSLGVADSPLHF. The CDR3 region has the DNA TGTGCCAGCAGTTTGGGCGTGGCGGATTCACCCCTCCACTTT.